This is a list of T cell receptor beta chains from one sample in a study of human T cells and chemical hapten exposure. One entry per CDR3 protein, called by TCRdb with MiXCR from the RACE reads. The profile shows around 99,000 distinct CDR3 sequences, 9.5% to 11% of them singletons. The starting material was whole blood, obtained in connection with sensitization to the hapten diphenylcyclopropenone (DPC). The receptors derive from a man aged 35 to 55 with alopecia areata. Some clones in this sample may be carry-over from other donors' samples. CDR3s leave out the opening cysteine and the closing phenylalanine or tryptophan. Clone size is given for some rows only: seen once, a few or many times, or a class if the clone is expanded.

many	TRBV29-1	TRBJ1-1	SVDWGPTEAF
-	TRBV6-5	TRBJ2-5	ASSWDRVQETQY
-	TRBV7-8	TRBJ2-5	ASSLGTGTGPGETQY
few	TRBV7-2	TRBJ2-5	ASSFRKARGEETQY
few	TRBV4-2	TRBJ1-4	ASSQGITGTTNEKLF
few	TRBV12-3/TRBV12-4	TRBJ2-6	ASSLARSGTSGANVLT
many	TRBV5-1	TRBJ2-5	ASSLAGYQETQY
-	TRBV25-1	TRBJ2-5	ASSEYKGLGETQY
many	TRBV7-9	TRBJ2-2	ASSFLSGFPGELF
few	TRBV6-6	TRBJ2-7	ASSWRGSVSYEQY
many	TRBV7-8	TRBJ1-5	ASSSETRTVSNQPQH
-	TRBV12-3/TRBV12-4	TRBJ2-7	ASRLQGEGEQY
-	TRBV27	TRBJ1-2	ASSPYLGHGGGYT
few	TRBV20-1	TRBJ2-3	SAIWTGVSTDTQY
-	TRBV6-1	TRBJ1-1	ASSEYPQGTYEAF
few	TRBV10-3	TRBJ2-6	AISRTVESGANVLT
few	TRBV7-2	TRBJ2-5	ASSLVSGARETQY
-	TRBV28	TRBJ2-1	ASSTPLPPQQF
many	TRBV20-1	TRBJ1-4	SATPGGKNEKLF
few	TRBV6-5	TRBJ1-4	ASRGTAGYEKLF
few	TRBV7-2	TRBJ2-3	ASRAGLAATDTQY
-	TRBV24-1	TRBJ2-1	ATSDGPRSSYNEQF
-	TRBV7-2	TRBJ2-1	ASSSIYSEQF
-	TRBV11-2	TRBJ2-3	ASSLLPGGRGADTQY
many	TRBV5-6	TRBJ1-1	ASSWGVAPEAF
-	TRBV5-1	TRBJ2-2	ASSLGTHNTGELF
-	TRBV20-1	TRBJ2-3	SAPGETYTDTQY
-	TRBV5-1	TRBJ2-5	ASSLRGVGETQY
few	TRBV12-3/TRBV12-4	TRBJ1-2	ASTSPGGYGYT
once	TRBV7-6	TRBJ2-1	ASSLGVSSGRYEQF
many	TRBV18	TRBJ2-1	ASSPPTGTNYNEQF
-	TRBV20-1	TRBJ2-1	SGIAGGRYNEQF